These 12 T cell receptor beta chains originate from one sample sequenced in a study of T cell changes during pregnancy in multiple sclerosis. Only in-frame clones appear in the TCRdb table, and some are missing; sequencing was by immunoSEQ multiplex PCR. The sample shows about 31,000 clones, approximately 91% of them seen only once. Sequenced material: CD8+ T cells from peripheral blood mononuclear cells, taken in the second trimester of pregnancy. The source of these receptors is a female donor with multiple sclerosis, enrolled in a pregnancy study.

A note on this clone: The germline gene is not matched at one end of the junction; a read error may be the cause. The chain recombines TRBV13 with TRBJ1-2; 12 nucleotides agree with TRBD1. The germline gives CDR1 PRHDT, CDR2 FYEKMQ (reference sequence). The CDR3 is 16 amino acids. CDR3 protein: CASSLGTGGAHYGYTF. In DNA, the CDR3 is TGTGCCAGCAGCCTAGGGACAGGGGGCGCTCACTATGGCTACACCTTC.

The chain couples TRBV27 to TRBJ2-7, with 13 bases matching TRBD2. The CDR3 loop spans 15 amino acids. Germline-derived CDR1 and CDR2 are MNHEY and SMNVEV (reference sequence). J was trimmed by 4 bases and V by 5 bases; bases with no gene match: 5. DNA of the CDR3: TGTGCCAGCAGTCTAGGGACTAGCGGGACTTACGAGCAGTACTTC. Translated, it gives CASSLGTSGTYEQYF.

A few counts support this clone. The chain combines TRBV9 with TRBJ1-5; a possible D gene is TRBD1 (5 bases). Germline V gene data show CDR1 as SGDLS and CDR2 as YYNGEE. V was shortened by 5 bases and J by 0 bases, with 15 bases between the two germline ends. The CDR3 consists of 16 residues. CDR3 sequence: CASSPDTGYSNQPQHF. CDR3 DNA: TGTGCCAGCAGTCCCGATACAGGCTATAGCAATCAGCCCCAGCATTTT.

The V gene is TRBV27, the J gene TRBJ2-2, with D perhaps TRBD1 (6 bases). The V and J ends lost 8 bases and 10 bases respectively, with 29 bases between them. Germline V gene lookup returns CDR1 MNHEY and CDR2 SMNVEV (reference sequence). This CDR3 has 17 residues. The CDR3 bases are TGTGCCAGCCGGAGCAGTCTTAGATTGAGGGACACAGAGGAGCTGTTTTTT. Amino acid sequence: CASRSSLRLRDTEELFF.

The chain combines TRBV9 with TRBJ1-2; tentatively, D is TRBD1 (5 bases). Trimming cost V 0 bases and J 6 bases, with 12 bases left between them. This CDR3 region has 14 residues. Germline values: CDR1 SGDLS, CDR2 YYNGEE. The CDR3 reads CASSVGRGNDGYTF. The CDR3 DNA reads as TGTGCCAGCAGCGTAGGAAGGGGTAATGATGGCTACACCTTC.

V gene TRBV4-1 combines with J gene TRBJ2-7; 8 nucleotides align to TRBD1. The length of the CDR3 is 16 residues. V lost 0 bases, J lost 0 bases, and 4 bases stayed unmatched. Germline CDR1 is MGHRA and CDR2 is YSYEKL. The CDR3 loop is CASSQDRQGASYEQYF. The CDR3 DNA reads TGCGCCAGCAGCCAAGATCGCCAGGGGGCCTCCTACGAGCAGTACTTC.

The V and J genes are TRBV19 and TRBJ2-7, with TRBD2 matching 9 bases. CDR1 is LNHDA and CDR2 is SQIVND in the germline V gene (reference sequence). There are 14 residues in the CDR3. After removal of 6 bases from V and 1 base from J, the junction contained 4 bases not matched to a gene. DNA for the CDR3: TGTGCCAGTAGCCCGGGACTAGCTTCCTACGAGCAGTACTTC. Amino acids: CASSPGLASYEQYF.

This chain connects TRBV11-2 to TRBJ1-2, with D unclear. Germline values: CDR1 SGHAT, CDR2 FQNNGV. The CDR3 is made up of 14 amino acids. Between the trimmed V and J ends, which lost 4 bases and 5 bases, there was a span of 14 bases. CDR3 coding DNA: TGTGCCAGCAGCTCCGACGGAGCCGCTTATGGCTACACCTTC. This gives the protein CASSSDGAAYGYTF.

The chain uses TRBV30 and TRBJ2-3; perhaps TRBD2 as D (6 bases). CDR3 length equals 16 residues. V was clipped by 6 bases and J by 2 bases, with 21 bases between them. CDR1 is GTSNPN and CDR2 is SVGIG in the germline V gene (reference sequence). The CDR3 bases are TGTGCCTGCCAAGTAAAGGGCGGGATAGACACAGATACGCAGTATTTT. This gives the protein CACQVKGGIDTDTQYF.

The chain has TRBV28 and TRBJ2-7, with D unresolved. The CDR3 is made up of 12 amino acids. The germline CDR1 and CDR2 sequences are MDHEN and SYDVKM. V lost 3 bases and J 13 bases, leaving 16 bases between the germline ends. CDR3 loop: CASSFVGGKLYF. The CDR3 coding sequence is TGTGCCAGCAGTTTCGTCGGCGGCAAACTATACTTC.

This clone was counted only a few times. For the CDR3, the DNA is TGTGCCAGCAGGTCCTTGACAGGATACACTGAAGCTTTCTTT. This codes for CASRSLTGYTEAFF. V usage is TRBV27 and J usage is TRBJ1-1; D is possibly TRBD1 (6 bases). CDR3 length: 14 residues. The germline CDR1 and CDR2 sequences are MNHEY and SMNVEV (reference sequence). The ends were cut back, 6 bases at V and 3 bases at J, with 14 bases in the middle.

V gene TRBV29-1 combines with J gene TRBJ1-1, with TRBD1 as a possible D gene (5 bases). Looked up from germline, CDR1 is SQVTM and CDR2 is ANQGSEA. V was clipped by 7 bases and J by 4 bases, with 19 bases between them. The CDR3 covers 14 residues. The DNA for the CDR3 is TGCAGCGGACTCCCGGGGAGGACAACCACTGAAGCTTTCTTT. Its protein is CSGLPGRTTTEAFF.